The 27 T cell receptor beta chains presented below share a single source sample, sequenced in a study of T cell responses to AZD1222 COVID-19 vaccine (dated by TCRdb to about 2021). The time point label for this specimen denotes: baseline before first vaccination. The method behind the library was the immunoSEQ multiplex PCR assay. As stored in TCRdb, this immuneACCESS dataset retains in-frame rearrangements with V and J assigned. A fraction of the clones does not appear; measured against another copy, unresolved V genes explain less than half of the discrepancy, and the remainder lacks a known reason. The sample data list 95,000 to 100,000 clones, and less than 95% of these were observed just once. The ten top clones hold approximately 1.3% of the sample. This specimen was peripheral blood, taken on day 0 of AZD1222 vaccination. All receptors derive from an adult in good health.

The chain links TRBV15 to TRBJ1-6, with no clear D. The germline V gene has CDR1 LNHNV and CDR2 YYDKDF (reference sequence). Trimming shortened V by 9 bases and J by 4 bases, and 10 bases separated the two germline ends. This CDR3 comprises 13 residues. The CDR3 is CATHSGYNSPLHF. CDR3 in DNA: TGTGCCACACACTCCGGTTATAATTCACCCCTCCACTTT.

The chain is built from TRBV5-6 and TRBJ1-2, with TRBD1 matching over 11 bases. CDR1 SGHDT and CDR2 YYEEEE come from the germline V gene. With V trimmed by 4 bases and J by 5 bases, 4 bases remained unmatched. The CDR3 runs to 14 residues. CDR3 coding DNA: TGTGCCAGCAGCGGCCGGGACAGGGGGTATGGCTACACCTTC. Protein sequence: CASSGRDRGYGYTF.

The V and J genes are TRBV28 and TRBJ2-7; 10 nucleotides line up with TRBD2. The CDR3 length is 15 residues. J was trimmed by 5 bases and V by 1 base; bases with no gene match: 5. Per the germline V gene, CDR1 is MDHEN and CDR2 is SYDVKM. The CDR3 reads CASSLLASGGHEQYF. DNA for the CDR3: TGTGCCAGCAGTTTATTAGCTAGCGGGGGTCACGAGCAGTACTTC.

V usage is TRBV28 and J usage is TRBJ1-5; D is unclear. From germline, CDR1 is MDHEN and CDR2 SYDVKM. Between the trimmed V and J ends, which lost 2 bases and 7 bases, there was a span of 6 bases. This CDR3 region has 12 residues. DNA for the CDR3: TGTGCCAGCAGTTTACGGGCCCAGCCCCAGCATTTT. Protein sequence: CASSLRAQPQHF.

The genes are TRBV25-1 and TRBJ2-2; D possibly matches TRBD1 or TRBD2 (5 bases each). Germline-derived CDR1 and CDR2 are MGHDK and SYGVNS. V was shortened by 3 bases and J by 5 bases, with 13 bases between the two germline ends. The CDR3 has 15 amino acids. CDR3 bases: TGTGCCAGCAGTGAGAGTCTGGGGGATACCGGGGAGCTGTTTTTT. Protein product: CASSESLGDTGELFF. Looking up the rest from reference TRBV25-1 and TRBJ2-2 gives the full variable domain: EADIYQTPRYLVIGTGKKITLECSQTMGHDKMYWYQQDPGMELHLIHYSYGVNSTEKGDLSSESTVSRIRTEHFPLTLESARPSHTSQYLCASSESLGDTGELFFGEGSRLTVL.

The CDR3 spells CASSSDRPNEKLFF. The CDR3 DNA reads as TGCGCCAGCAGCTCGGACAGGCCAAATGAAAAACTGTTTTTT. The chain joins TRBV5-1 to TRBJ1-4, with TRBD1 matching over 7 bases. J was trimmed by 5 bases and V by 3 bases; bases with no gene match: 4. Per germline, CDR1 SGHRS and CDR2 YFSETQ. There are 14 residues in the CDR3. Based on the CDR3 plus reference TRBV5-1 and TRBJ1-4, the full variable domain is KAGVTQTPRYLIKTRGQQVTLSCSPISGHRSVSWYQQTPGQGLQFLFEYFSETQRNKGNFPGRFSGRQFSNSRSEMNVSTLELGDSALYLCASSSDRPNEKLFFGSGTQLSVL.

This clone showed up just once. CDR3 nucleotides: TGTGCCAGCAGCTTGGGGACTTTATCGATGAACACTGAAGCTTTCTTT. Translating gives CASSLGTLSMNTEAFF. This chain uses TRBV5-5 with TRBJ1-1; no clear D. The CDR3 consists of 16 residues. Looked up from germline, CDR1 is SGHKS and CDR2 is YYEKEE (reference sequence). The V gene lost 0 bases and the J gene lost 0 bases, with 12 bases spanning the gap.

V is TRBV11-2 and J is TRBJ1-6, with no clear D. In germline, CDR1 is SGHAT, CDR2 FQNNGV. This CDR3 has 12 amino acids. V lost 6 bases and J 4 bases, leaving 4 bases between the germline ends. In DNA, the CDR3 is TGTGCCAGCAGGCCTTATAATTCACCCCTCCACTTT. It translates to CASRPYNSPLHF.

The CDR3 region has the DNA TGTGCCAGCAGTCCGAGACAGGGTCGAGACTATGGCTACACCTTC. Protein sequence: CASSPRQGRDYGYTF. The V gene is TRBV6-5, the J gene TRBJ1-2; 7 bases align to TRBD1. After removal of 5 bases from V and 3 bases from J, the junction contained 9 bases not matched to a gene. The length of the CDR3 is 15 residues. Germline V CDR1 and CDR2: MNHEY, SVGAGI.

The chain couples TRBV27 to TRBJ1-1; D not certain. The CDR3 runs 14 residues. Germline V gives CDR1 MNHEY, CDR2 SMNVEV (reference sequence). V gave up 6 bases and J gave up 4 bases, with 15 bases separating them. Here the CDR3 reads CASRPYDVVTEAFF. CDR3 DNA: TGTGCCAGCAGGCCGTACGACGTAGTCACTGAAGCTTTCTTT.

The rearrangement uses TRBV2 and TRBJ1-3; D possibly corresponds to TRBD1 (6 bases). Trimming shortened V by 5 bases and J by 6 bases, and 32 bases separated the two germline ends. The CDR3 loop spans 20 amino acids. Germline V lookup: CDR1 SNHLY, CDR2 FYNNEI. The CDR3 sequence: CASSKRGNRVIALFENTIYF. The CDR3 coding sequence is TGTGCCAGCAGTAAAAGGGGGAACAGGGTCATTGCGTTGTTTGAAAACACCATATATTTT.

The chain employs TRBV5-6 and TRBJ2-1; perhaps TRBD1 as D (6 bases). Germline lookup yields CDR1 SGHDT and CDR2 YYEEEE. Between the trimmed V and J ends, which lost 2 bases and 4 bases, there was a span of 13 bases. The CDR3 runs 15 residues. CDR3 sequence: CASSLPTGRYNEQFF. CDR3 coding DNA: TGTGCCAGCAGCTTACCTACAGGGAGATACAATGAGCAGTTCTTC.

The chain links TRBV7-9 to TRBJ2-1; 7 bases fit TRBD2. This CDR3 region has 15 residues. J gave up 8 bases and V 4 bases, and 11 bases lay outside the gene matches. Germline CDR1 SEHNR, CDR2 FQNEAQ (reference sequence). The CDR3 loop is CASSSRDGGSYEQFF. DNA for the CDR3: TGTGCCAGCAGCTCAAGGGACGGGGGGTCGTATGAGCAGTTCTTC.

The chain links TRBV27 to TRBJ1-4; D gene ambiguous. Trimming removed 2 bases at V and 6 bases at J, with 7 bases between. The CDR3 totals 13 residues. Germline V gene sequence: CDR1 MNHEY, CDR2 SMNVEV (reference sequence). The CDR3 nucleotides are TGTGCCAGCAGTTTAATCGGGGATGAAAAACTGTTTTTT. Its protein product is CASSLIGDEKLFF.

The chain carries TRBV7-8 and TRBJ1-2, with 10 bases matching TRBD1. The V gene end was trimmed by 2 bases and the J gene end by 4 bases; junction bases not matched to a gene: 1. Germline CDR1 reads SGHVS; CDR2 reads FQNEAQ. The CDR3 runs 14 residues. This chain's CDR3 is CASSLWTGGYGYTF. The DNA of the CDR3 is TGTGCCAGCAGCTTATGGACAGGGGGCTATGGCTACACCTTC.

The genes are TRBV11-2 and TRBJ1-4, with a tentative D call TRBD1 (6 bases). The V end was cut by 2 bases, the J end by 3 bases, with 13 bases between. The CDR3 has 16 amino acids. The germline CDR1 and CDR2 sequences are SGHAT and FQNNGV. This CDR3 reads CASSLRSRGSNEKLFF. The CDR3 DNA reads as TGTGCCAGCAGCTTACGGTCCAGGGGATCTAATGAAAAACTGTTTTTT.

V gene TRBV30 combines with J gene TRBJ1-3; a possible D gene is TRBD1 (5 bases). V gave up 3 bases and J gave up 0 bases, with 9 bases separating them. Germline CDR1 is GTSNPN and CDR2 is SVGIG (reference sequence). The CDR3 runs 14 residues. DNA of the CDR3: TGTGCCTGGAGGGGGCGGAACTCTGGAAACACCATATATTTT. Translating gives CAWRGRNSGNTIYF.

This clone was observed once. The chain has TRBV6-5 and TRBJ1-1; 7 positions match TRBD1. V was pared by 5 bases and J by 2 bases, with 5 bases of the junction left unmatched. Germline V gene sequence: CDR1 MNHEY, CDR2 SVGAGI. The CDR3 covers 14 residues. CDR3 region: CASSRRGGNTEAFF. CDR3 nucleotides: TGTGCCAGCAGTCGCAGGGGGGGTAACACTGAAGCTTTCTTT.

This clone occurred a few times. The chain employs TRBV9 and TRBJ1-2, with 8 bases fitting TRBD1. Germline lookup yields CDR1 SGDLS and CDR2 YYNGEE. Losses at the gene ends were 3 bases for V and 2 bases for J; bases not matched to a gene: 0. The CDR3 is 13 amino acids. CDR3 sequence (DNA): TGTGCCAGCAGCGGACAGGGGAACTATGGCTACACCTTC. Translated, it gives CASSGQGNYGYTF.

The chain's CDR3 is CASSQIGARSEAFF. Here the CDR3 DNA reads TGTGCCAGCAGCCAAATCGGCGCGCGCTCTGAAGCTTTCTTT. This chain connects TRBV4-2 to TRBJ1-1; no reliable D call. This CDR3 comprises 14 residues. Trimming took 2 bases from V and 6 from J, leaving 13 bases between them. CDR1 and CDR2 (germline): LGHNA, YNFKEQ.

This chain joins TRBV5-1 and TRBJ2-5; D is unclear. Germline V lookup: CDR1 SGHRS, CDR2 YFSETQ. The CDR3 is 12 residues long. V was trimmed by 0 bases and J by 5 bases, leaving 5 bases between them. DNA of the CDR3: TGCGCCAGCAGCTTGGAAGCGGAGACCCAGTACTTC. Its translation is CASSLEAETQYF.

The V gene is TRBV3-1 (or the pseudogene TRBV3-2), the J gene TRBJ1-1, with D tentatively TRBD1 (5 bases). V was cut by 2 bases and J by 1 base, with 17 bases left in between. The CDR3 spans 17 residues. CDR1 is LGHDT and CDR2 is YNNKEL in the germline V gene (reference sequence). The CDR3 DNA follows: TGTGCCAGCAGCCAATATGGCCCGGCGGGGGAGAACACTGAAGCTTTCTTT. Translation: CASSQYGPAGENTEAFF.

The V call is TRBV28, the J call TRBJ1-2; D is possibly TRBD1 (6 bases). Germline-derived CDR1 and CDR2 are MDHEN and SYDVKM. V gave up 7 bases and J gave up 3 bases, with 18 bases separating them. This CDR3 has 15 residues. The CDR3 DNA sequence: TGTGCCAGCATAGACGGATCCAGGGGAGACTATGGCTACACCTTC. It codes for CASIDGSRGDYGYTF.

This clone was found once. The chain is built from TRBV6-1 and TRBJ1-2; D is perhaps TRBD1 (5 bases). The CDR3 is 13 residues long. Germline V gene lookup returns CDR1 MNHNS and CDR2 SASEGT. V shed 2 bases and J shed 8 bases, with 12 bases lying between them. CDR3: CASSEQGEDGYTF. The CDR3 nucleotides read TGTGCCAGCAGTGAACAGGGAGAGGACGGCTACACCTTC.

The rearrangement joins TRBV2 to TRBJ2-7; 9 nucleotides align to TRBD1. Germline V gene data show CDR1 as SNHLY and CDR2 as FYNNEI. V shed 6 bases and J 3 bases; nucleotides not matched to a gene: 3. The CDR3 consists of 13 residues. The CDR3 bases are TGTGCCAGCAGAGTGGACAGGGGCTACGAGCAGTACTTC. Translating it yields CASRVDRGYEQYF.

The V gene is TRBV5-8, the J gene TRBJ1-1; the D is unclear. This CDR3 spans 13 amino acids. Trimming cost V 0 bases and J 1 base, with 4 bases left between them. The germline CDR1 and CDR2 sequences are SGHTS and YDEGEE. The CDR3 coding sequence is TGTGCCAGCAGCTTGGCAAGGAACACTGAAGCTTTCTTT. Translation gives CASSLARNTEAFF.

The genes are TRBV3-1 (or the pseudogene TRBV3-2) and TRBJ2-7, with TRBD2 matching 8 bases. The germline V gene has CDR1 LGHDT and CDR2 YNNKEL (reference sequence). V was clipped by 4 bases and J by 7 bases; unmatched bases: 12. This CDR3 is 15 amino acids long. CDR3 region: CASSLEAGGLLEQYF. In DNA, the CDR3 is TGTGCCAGCAGCCTCGAGGCGGGGGGCCTACTTGAGCAGTACTTC.